Sequencing of this T cell receptor beta chain was carried out in a study of T cells after yellow fever vaccination. Template-switching 5'RACE yielded the TCR cDNA; a universal primer site and UMIs were added in the process. MiXCR, run by TCRdb on the 5' RACE reads, gives a single entry per CDR3 protein. Counted here are 450,000 to 650,000 distinct CDR3 sequences, around a fifth occurring once; the ten biggest clones make up around 16%. V lost 5 bases to trimming and J lost 5 bases; unmatched junction nucleotides: 7. Germline assignment: CDR1 SGHTA and CDR2 FQGNSA. The CDR3 extends over 15 amino acids.

The chain has TRBV7-2 and TRBJ2-1, with 9 bases aligning to TRBD2. The clonotype originates from a man between 18 and 29 years old who received the YFV17D yellow fever vaccine. The source was PBMCs, collected roughly 23 days after the first yellow fever vaccination. This CDR3 is CASSPTRLADNEQFF. The CDR3 DNA reads as TGTGCCAGCAGCCCGACGCGACTAGCGGACAATGAGCAGTTCTTC.